This T cell receptor (beta chain) was observed in a study of Ad26.COV2.S vaccination and SARS-CoV-2 variants. Measured with immunoSEQ multiplex PCR; TCRdb has only the in-frame clones, and not every one. The data show about 350,000 clones, with 88% seen just once and 6.4% held by the top ten. Sample treatment: some 19 received Ad26.COV2.S at low or high dose, single or two shots; about 5 received placebo; per-sample allocation not given. It was on day 63 after the first vaccine or placebo injection that samples were taken. Here the sequenced sample was peripheral blood, taken in a trial of Ad26.COV2.S vaccine versus placebo. This receptor was identified in a person between 18 and 65 years old who received the Ad26.COV2.S COVID-19 vaccine or a placebo.

The DNA for the CDR3 is TGTGCCAGCAGCCAAGTGGCAGGGGGAGTTCGTATCTACGAGCAGTACTTC. This encodes CASSQVAGGVRIYEQYF. The chain links TRBV14 to TRBJ2-7; TRBD1 agrees at 7 bases. The CDR3 totals 17 residues. The ends lost 1 base at V and 3 bases at J; junction bases unmatched: 12. The germline gives CDR1 SGHDN, CDR2 FVKESK. Variable domain in full (rest from reference TRBV14 and TRBJ2-7): EAGVTQFPSHSVIEKGQTVTLRCDPISGHDNLYWYRRVMGKEIKFLLHFVKESKQDESGMPNNRFLAERTGGTYSTLKVQPAELEDSGVYFCASSQVAGGVRIYEQYFGPGTRLTVT.